These T cell receptor beta chains were read from a single sample in a study of blood T cell repertoires in COVID-19. Only in-frame clones appear in the TCRdb table, and some are missing; sequencing was by immunoSEQ multiplex PCR. The sample consists of some 71,000 clones, 75% to 85% of them appearing once. Sequencing was done on a sample of peripheral blood. These receptors were obtained from a woman aged 45-65 years with acute or convalescent COVID-19. Both conserved end residues are part of each CDR3. D genes are given only for firm matches. The size of a clone is reported for some rows only, either as once, few or many, or as a class for expanded clones.

d_call j_call v_call clone_size cdr3_aa cdr3_nt
NA TRBJ2-7 TRBV7-2 few CASGSREPYEQYF TGTGCCAGCGGTTCTAGAGAACCCTACGAGCAGTACTTC
NA TRBJ2-7 TRBV5-6 NA CASSLPSTREQYF TGTGCCAGCAGCTTGCCCTCAACTCGCGAGCAGTACTTC
NA TRBJ2-7 TRBV5-1 once CASSLGGSFYEQYF TGCGCCAGCAGCTTGGGTGGCAGTTTCTACGAGCAGTACTTC
NA TRBJ2-5 TRBV20-1 once CSASSSLETKETQYF TGCAGTGCGAGTTCTTCACTAGAAACCAAAGAGACCCAGTACTTC
NA TRBJ1-4 TRBV28 NA CASSLLGGRGGRGKLFF TGTGCCAGCAGTCTACTCGGGGGTAGGGGTGGTCGGGGAAAACTGTTTTTT
TRBD2 TRBJ2-1 TRBV19 few CASSTWTSGIIRLYNEQFF TGTGCCAGTAGTACTTGGACTAGCGGGATTATCCGCCTGTACAATGAGCAGTTCTTC
NA TRBJ1-2 TRBV25-1 NA CASSERGANYGYTF TGTGCCAGCAGTGAACGCGGGGCCAACTATGGCTACACCTTC
NA TRBJ2-5 TRBV12-5 NA CASGLGDLRQETQYF TGTGCTAGTGGTTTGGGGGACTTGAGGCAAGAGACCCAGTACTTC
NA TRBJ2-1 TRBV1 NA CTSSQDLRGGDSYNEQFF TGCACCAGCAGCCAAGATCTTCGCGGGGGGGACTCCTACAATGAGCAGTTCTTC
TRBD2 TRBJ2-5 TRBV5-1 NA CASSRSGGGETQYF TGCGCCAGCAGTCGAAGCGGGGGAGGAGAGACCCAGTACTTC
NA TRBJ2-6 TRBV6-6 few CASSYVGAGANVLTF TGTGCCAGCAGTTACGTAGGGGCTGGGGCCAACGTCCTGACTTTC
NA TRBJ1-6 TRBV10-1 NA CASSEGASSYNSPLHF TGCGCCAGCAGTGAGGGTGCGAGCTCCTATAATTCACCCCTCCACTTT
NA TRBJ1-1 TRBV19 NA CASSIYLNTEAFF TGTGCCAGTAGTATATACTTGAACACTGAAGCTTTCTTT
TRBD1 TRBJ2-7 TRBV6-2/TRBV6-3 NA CASSSQGATYEQYF TGTGCCAGCAGTTCACAGGGGGCGACCTACGAGCAGTACTTC
NA TRBJ1-2 TRBV3-1/TRBV3-2 NA CASSQSDSGYTF TGTGCCAGCAGCCAATCCGACAGTGGCTACACCTTC
NA TRBJ2-2 TRBV5-1 NA CASSLSPMSSNTGELFF TGCGCCAGCAGCTTGAGCCCCATGTCGTCTAACACCGGGGAGCTGTTTTTT
NA TRBJ2-3 TRBV3-1/TRBV3-2 NA CASSQDLGQGLSDTQYF TGTGCCAGCAGCCAAGATCTTGGCCAGGGTTTGTCAGATACGCAGTATTTT
TRBD1 TRBJ2-7 TRBV11-2 NA CAVQGARIYEQYF TGTGCCGTACAGGGGGCTAGGATTTACGAGCAGTACTTC
NA TRBJ1-1 TRBV15 NA CATSRDLLMATEAFF TGTGCCACCAGCAGAGATCTCTTGATGGCCACTGAAGCTTTCTTT
NA TRBJ1-3 TRBV6-5 NA CASSRLDLRGNTIYF TGTGCCAGCAGCCGATTGGACTTACGAGGAAACACCATATATTTT
NA TRBJ2-1 TRBV7-2 NA CASSSYSSGSYNEQFF TGTGCCAGCAGCTCCTACTCGAGCGGGTCCTACAATGAGCAGTTCTTC
NA TRBJ1-4 TRBV5-1 NA CASSPEGGAGGEKLFF TGCGCCAGCAGCCCGGAGGGCGGGGCAGGAGGGGAAAAACTGTTTTTT
NA TRBJ2-1 TRBV19 NA CASTIDRSSYNEQFF TGTGCCAGTACTATAGACAGGTCTTCCTACAATGAGCAGTTCTTC
NA TRBJ2-7 TRBV2 NA CASSDVGLTYEQYF TGTGCCAGCAGTGACGTCGGACTCACCTACGAGCAGTACTTC
NA TRBJ2-3 TRBV6-2/TRBV6-3 NA CASSYWGRTDTQYF TGTGCCAGCAGTTACTGGGGGAGGACAGATACGCAGTATTTT
NA TRBJ2-6 TRBV7-9 NA CASSRSGANVLTF TGTGCCAGCAGTAGGAGTGGGGCCAACGTCCTGACTTTC
NA TRBJ1-1 TRBV27 NA CASSLGRVSGEAFF TGTGCCAGCAGTTTGGGGAGGGTTAGTGGTGAAGCTTTCTTT
TRBD1 TRBJ1-1 TRBV3-1/TRBV3-2 NA CASSHRGAGNTEAFF TGTGCCAGCAGTCACAGGGGGGCAGGCAACACTGAAGCTTTCTTT
NA TRBJ2-1 TRBV18 NA CASSPQGGEQFF TGTGCCAGCTCTCCCCAGGGAGGCGAGCAGTTCTTC
NA TRBJ2-7 TRBV5-1 few CASSPQGTYEQYF TGCGCCAGCAGCCCCCAGGGGACCTACGAGCAGTACTTC
NA TRBJ2-7 TRBV7-8 NA CASSLAIRTGTSYEQYF TGTGCCAGCAGCTTAGCGATCCGTACAGGGACGTCCTACGAGCAGTACTTC
NA TRBJ2-2 TRBV29-1 NA CSVDAGNTGELFF TGCAGCGTTGATGCAGGGAACACCGGGGAGCTGTTTTTT
NA TRBJ2-1 TRBV19 few CASMRERFIFF TGTGCCAGTATGAGAGAGCGTTTCATATTCTTC
TRBD1 TRBJ1-1 TRBV28 NA CASRPRQGGNTEAFF TGTGCCAGCAGACCCCGACAGGGGGGGAACACTGAAGCTTTCTTT
NA TRBJ1-2 TRBV7-3 NA CASSLSGRNYTF TGTGCCAGCAGCTTAAGCGGCAGAAACTACACCTTC